The clone carrying this TCR beta chain has just a few counts. Its antigen is undetermined. This sample was included in a study of blood T cells in healthy people across ages. Overall study findings and caveats: Investigators treated diversity estimates from one million T cells as underestimates.

The CDR3 is made up of 19 amino acids. Germline assignment: CDR1 SQVTM and CDR2 ANQGSEA. Trimming at V came to 0 bases and at J to 0 bases, leaving 5 bases not matched to a gene. A second PCR of about 6 to 11 cycles used a sample-barcoded 5' primer and a J-beta primer mix. TCRdb reanalysed the 5' RACE reads using MiXCR and keeps one entry per CDR3 protein. The data contain roughly 1.7 million distinct CDR3 sequences, about 31% of them seen just once; the ten biggest clones take up around 11%. Ten milliliters was the volume of peripheral blood drawn from each donor. The gene calls are TRBV29-1 and TRBJ2-1; 16 positions match TRBD2. The TCR was taken from a woman aged 25 to 39 in good health. The source material was blood. The CDR3 nucleotides are TGCAGCGTTGAAGATCTCGGGACTAGCGGGAGGGCCTCCTACAATGAGCAGTTCTTC. Protein sequence: CSVEDLGTSGRASYNEQFF.